The sequence of this TCR beta chain was determined in a study of control samples from healthy donors and cancer patients. Method: immunoSEQ multiplex PCR; TCRdb's copy keeps in-frame clones and lacks some. In the table there are some 140,000 clones, roughly nine tenths of which are singletons. This CDR3 is 15 amino acids long. The V gene end was trimmed by 2 bases and the J gene end by 3 bases; junction bases not matched to a gene: 6. The clonotype comes from a woman aged 25 to 39 in good health. The sequenced material came from blood. This chain links TRBV6-7 with TRBJ1-1; 7 bases map to TRBD1. TRBV6-7 is filed as an ORF, its function uncertain. The CDR3 nucleotides read TGTGCCAGCAGTTACCACAGGGGTAGGTACACTGAAGCTTTCTTT. Amino acid sequence: CASSYHRGRYTEAFF.